Listed below are T cell receptor beta chains from one sample, sequenced in a study of CXCR3-negative and CXCR3-positive naive CD8 T cells. TCRdb re-called the 5' RACE reads, yielding one record per CDR3 amino acid sequence without DNA. This listing includes over 100,000 distinct CDR3 sequences. The sequenced sample was naive CXCR3- CD8+ T cells from blood. The source of these receptors is a human donor in good health. Some clones in this sample may be carry-over from other donors' samples. The CDR3 runs from the conserved cysteine through the conserved F or W.

j_call v_call cdr3_aa
TRBJ2-7 TRBV7-2 CASSLGAGSHEQYF
TRBJ2-7 TRBV28 CASSLLGTRISEQYF
TRBJ2-7 TRBV4-3 CASSHQGGSHEQYF
TRBJ2-1 TRBV9 CASSEGGHNEQFF
TRBJ2-5 TRBV12-3/TRBV12-4 CASSARSGGQETQYF
TRBJ2-2 TRBV11-2 CASRPPSEGRTGELFF
TRBJ1-2 TRBV5-1 CASSLEVGRSSYGYTF
TRBJ2-1 TRBV7-9 CASRTSGLPKGYEQFF
TRBJ1-1 TRBV5-5 CASSPKNAPTEAFF
TRBJ1-5 TRBV20-1 CSAPFDRGYQPQHF
TRBJ2-7 TRBV5-5 CASSAGGTSSYEQYF
TRBJ1-1 TRBV19 CASRYETLTGRNTEAFF
TRBJ2-7 TRBV29-1 CSVEEQGRYEQYF
TRBJ1-5 TRBV5-1 CASSLGGSQPQHF
TRBJ1-2 TRBV9 CASSVEVAGAPGDYGYTF
TRBJ2-7 TRBV5-6 CASSHLPVGSSYEQYF
TRBJ1-1 TRBV7-9 CASSSLTGNTEAFF
TRBJ2-7 TRBV29-1 CSVLLAGSYEQYF
TRBJ2-1 TRBV9 CASSVKFYNEQFF
TRBJ2-1 TRBV5-8 CASSLVTRNNEQFF
TRBJ2-3 TRBV5-1 CASSLIASGVDTQYF
TRBJ2-1 TRBV6-4 CASSDSITSNNEQFF
TRBJ2-1 TRBV20-1 CSATLLLAGAIEQFF